The rows below give T cell receptor beta chains drawn from one sample of a study of radiotherapy plus CTLA-4 blockade in lung cancer. The assay was immunoSEQ multiplex PCR, and TCRdb's table has in-frame clones only and misses some. The repertoire has under 3,500 clones, more than 70% of them found once; the top ten carry approximately 4.3%. The sample was tumor tissue, taken from a patient treated with radiotherapy plus ipilimumab. The receptors come from a human donor with non-small cell lung cancer that progressed on radiotherapy plus ipilimumab. Each CDR3 is given with its conserved first and last residue. A D gene is named only where the DNA matches it firmly. Part of the rows lack a size; the others show once, few, many or a class for expanded clones.

j_gene,d_gene,abundance,v_gene,CDR3nt,CDR3aa
TRBJ2-7,NA,NA,TRBV7-2,TGTGCCAGCAGTCACAGACGGCAGGGCTCCTACGAGCAGTACTTC,CASSHRRQGSYEQYF
TRBJ1-5,NA,NA,TRBV6-5,TGTGCCAGCCCCCACAGGGAATTGGATCAGCCCCAGCATTTT,CASPHRELDQPQHF
TRBJ2-7,TRBD1,NA,TRBV15,TGTGCCACCAGCACGGACAGGGGGCTTGGGGAGCAGTACTTC,CATSTDRGLGEQYF
TRBJ2-6,NA,NA,TRBV7-8,TGTGCCAGCAGCTTGGAGGTCACTGGGGCCAACGTCCTGACTTTC,CASSLEVTGANVLTF
TRBJ1-2,TRBD1,NA,TRBV27,TGTGCCAGCAGTCCGACAGGGACGAACTATGGCTACACCTTC,CASSPTGTNYGYTF
TRBJ2-7,NA,few,TRBV5-1,TGCGCCAGCAGCTTGCTGGGCGTAAACCCCTACGAGCAGTACTTC,CASSLLGVNPYEQYF
TRBJ2-2,NA,NA,TRBV4-1,TGCGCCAGCAGCCCTCTGACCGGGGAGCTGTTTTTT,CASSPLTGELFF
TRBJ2-3,NA,NA,TRBV2,TGTGCCAGCAGTGAAGCTATCTTCCAATCCACAGATACGCAGTATTTT,CASSEAIFQSTDTQYF
TRBJ1-1,NA,NA,TRBV6-6,TGTGCCAGCAGTTACGGTACCACTGAAGCTTTCTTT,CASSYGTTEAFF
TRBJ2-7,NA,NA,TRBV19,TGTGCCAGTAGTTTAGGACGGGGTAACGAGCAGTACTTC,CASSLGRGNEQYF
TRBJ1-4,TRBD1,NA,TRBV27,TGTGCCAGCAGTTTAGGGACAGGGGTTGAAAAACTGTTTTTT,CASSLGTGVEKLFF